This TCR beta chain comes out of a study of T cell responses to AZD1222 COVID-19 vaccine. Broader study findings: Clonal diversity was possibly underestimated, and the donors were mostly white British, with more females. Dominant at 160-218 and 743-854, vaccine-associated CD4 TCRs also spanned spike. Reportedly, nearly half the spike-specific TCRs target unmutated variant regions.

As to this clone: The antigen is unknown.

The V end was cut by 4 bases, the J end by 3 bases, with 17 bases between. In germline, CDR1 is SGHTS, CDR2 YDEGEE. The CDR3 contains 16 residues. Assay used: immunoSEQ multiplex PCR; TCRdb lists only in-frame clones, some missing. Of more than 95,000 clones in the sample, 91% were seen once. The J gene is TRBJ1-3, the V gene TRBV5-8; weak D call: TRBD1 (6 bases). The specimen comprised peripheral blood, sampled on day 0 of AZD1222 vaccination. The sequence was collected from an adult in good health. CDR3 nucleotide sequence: TGTGCCAGCAGCCAGCGACAGGTTTCGATTGGAAACACCATATATTTT. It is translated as CASSQRQVSIGNTIYF.